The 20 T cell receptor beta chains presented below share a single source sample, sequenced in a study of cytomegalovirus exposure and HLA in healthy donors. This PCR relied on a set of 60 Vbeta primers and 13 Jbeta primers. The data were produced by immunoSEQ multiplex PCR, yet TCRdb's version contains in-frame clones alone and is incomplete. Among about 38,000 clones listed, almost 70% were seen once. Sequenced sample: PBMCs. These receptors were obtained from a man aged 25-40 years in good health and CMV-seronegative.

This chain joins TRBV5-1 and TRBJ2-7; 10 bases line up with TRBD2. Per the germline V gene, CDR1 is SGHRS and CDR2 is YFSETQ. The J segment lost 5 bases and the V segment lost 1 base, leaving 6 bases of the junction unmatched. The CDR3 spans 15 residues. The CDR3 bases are TGCGCCAGCAGCTTGCTAGCGGGAGTTAATCACGAGCAGTACTTC. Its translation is CASSLLAGVNHEQYF.

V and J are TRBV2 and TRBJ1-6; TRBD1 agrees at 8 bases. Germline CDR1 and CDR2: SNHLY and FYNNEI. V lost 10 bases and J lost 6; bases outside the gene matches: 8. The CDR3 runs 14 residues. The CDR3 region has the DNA TGTGCCACCCACAGGGGGACATTTAATTCACCCCTCCACTTT. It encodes CATHRGTFNSPLHF.

The CDR3 coding sequence is TGCAGCGCGAGAGACAGTCCCTACGGAAACACCATATATTTT. It encodes CSARDSPYGNTIYF. The chain recombines TRBV29-1 with TRBJ1-3; TRBD1 might be the D (5 bases). The germline V gene encodes CDR1 SQVTM and CDR2 ANQGSEA. There are 14 residues in the CDR3. The germline V and J ends were trimmed by 7 bases and 4 bases, with 17 bases remaining between them.

CDR3 protein: CATSIRTKNTEAFF. CDR3 nucleotides: TGTGCCACCAGCATACGGACAAAAAACACTGAAGCTTTCTTT. V gene TRBV15 combines with J gene TRBJ1-1; D may be TRBD1 (5 bases). V gave up 4 bases and J gave up 2 bases, with 11 bases separating them. Germline V lookup: CDR1 LNHNV, CDR2 YYDKDF (reference sequence). This CDR3 region has 14 residues.

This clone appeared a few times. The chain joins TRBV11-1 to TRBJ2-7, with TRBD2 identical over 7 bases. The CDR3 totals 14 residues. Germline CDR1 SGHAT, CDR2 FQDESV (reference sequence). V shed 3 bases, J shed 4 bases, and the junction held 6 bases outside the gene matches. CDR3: CASSLGGSGYEQYF. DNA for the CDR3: TGTGCCAGCAGCTTGGGCGGGAGTGGGTACGAGCAGTACTTC.

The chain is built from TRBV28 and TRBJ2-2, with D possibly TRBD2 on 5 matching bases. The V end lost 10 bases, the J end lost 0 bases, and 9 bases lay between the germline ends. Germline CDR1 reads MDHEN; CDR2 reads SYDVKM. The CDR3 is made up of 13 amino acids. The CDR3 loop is CATIGTNTGELFF. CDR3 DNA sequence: TGTGCCACCATCGGGACGAACACCGGGGAGCTGTTTTTT.

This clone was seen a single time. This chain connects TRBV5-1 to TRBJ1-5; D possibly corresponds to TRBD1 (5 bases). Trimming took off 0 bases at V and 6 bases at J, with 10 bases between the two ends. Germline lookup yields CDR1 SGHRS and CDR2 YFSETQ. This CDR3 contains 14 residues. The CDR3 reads CASSLERGGQPQHF. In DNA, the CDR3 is TGCGCCAGCAGCTTGGAAAGGGGCGGTCAGCCCCAGCATTTT.

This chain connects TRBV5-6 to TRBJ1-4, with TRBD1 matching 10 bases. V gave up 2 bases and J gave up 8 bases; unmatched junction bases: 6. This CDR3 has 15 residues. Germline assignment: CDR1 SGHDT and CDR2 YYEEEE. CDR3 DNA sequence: TGTGCCAGCAGCTTATGGACAGGGGGAGAAGAAAAACTGTTTTTT. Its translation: CASSLWTGGEEKLFF.

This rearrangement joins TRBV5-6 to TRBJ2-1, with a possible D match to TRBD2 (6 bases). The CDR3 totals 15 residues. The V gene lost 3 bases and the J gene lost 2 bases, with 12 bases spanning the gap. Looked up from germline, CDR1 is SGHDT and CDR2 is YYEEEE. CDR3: CASSWRREAYNEQFF. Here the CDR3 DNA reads TGTGCCAGCAGCTGGAGGAGGGAGGCCTACAATGAGCAGTTCTTC.

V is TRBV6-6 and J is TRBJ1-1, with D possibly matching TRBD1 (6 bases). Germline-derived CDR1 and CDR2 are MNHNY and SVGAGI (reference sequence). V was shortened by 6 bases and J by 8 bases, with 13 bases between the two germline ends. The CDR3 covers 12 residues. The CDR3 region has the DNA TGTGCCAGCAGCCTTCTTACAGGGGAAGCTTTCTTT. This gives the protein CASSLLTGEAFF.

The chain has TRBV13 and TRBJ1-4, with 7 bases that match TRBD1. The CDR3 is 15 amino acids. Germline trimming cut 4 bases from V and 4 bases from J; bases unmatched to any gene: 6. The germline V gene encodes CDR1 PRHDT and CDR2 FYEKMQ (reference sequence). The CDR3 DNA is TGTGCCAGCAGCTCCCGGACAGGAGTTAATGAAAAACTGTTTTTT. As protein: CASSSRTGVNEKLFF. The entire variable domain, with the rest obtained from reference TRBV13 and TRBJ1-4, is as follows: AAGVIQSPRHLIKEKRETATLKCYPIPRHDTVYWYQQGPGQDPQFLISFYEKMQSDKGSIPDRFSAQQFSDYHSELNMSSLELGDSALYFCASSSRTGVNEKLFFGSGTQLSVL.

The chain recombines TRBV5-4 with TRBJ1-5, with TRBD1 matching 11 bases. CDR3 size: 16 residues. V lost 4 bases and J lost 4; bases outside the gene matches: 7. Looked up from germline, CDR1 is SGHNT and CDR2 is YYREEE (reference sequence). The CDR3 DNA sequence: TGTGCCAGCAGCAAAGGGACAGGGGGAAAAAATCAGCCCCAGCATTTT. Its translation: CASSKGTGGKNQPQHF.

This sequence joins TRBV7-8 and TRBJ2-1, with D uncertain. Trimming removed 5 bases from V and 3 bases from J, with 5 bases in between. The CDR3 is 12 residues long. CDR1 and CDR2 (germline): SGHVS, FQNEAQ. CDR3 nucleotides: TGTGCCAGCAGCCTTTTCTACAATGAGCAGTTCTTC. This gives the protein CASSLFYNEQFF.

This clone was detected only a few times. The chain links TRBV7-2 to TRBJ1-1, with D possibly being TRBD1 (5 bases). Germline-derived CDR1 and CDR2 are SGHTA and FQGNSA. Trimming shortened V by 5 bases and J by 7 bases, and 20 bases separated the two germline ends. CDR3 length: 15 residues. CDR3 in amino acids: CASSKLPGGDYEAFF. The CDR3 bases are TGTGCCAGCAGCAAACTCCCCGGGGGGGACTATGAAGCTTTCTTT. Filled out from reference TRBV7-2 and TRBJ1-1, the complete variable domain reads GAGVSQSPSNKVTEKGKDVELRCDPISGHTALYWYRQSLGQGLEFLIYFQGNSAPDKSGLPSDRFSAERTGGSVSTLTIQRTQQEDSAVYLCASSKLPGGDYEAFFGQGTRLTVV.

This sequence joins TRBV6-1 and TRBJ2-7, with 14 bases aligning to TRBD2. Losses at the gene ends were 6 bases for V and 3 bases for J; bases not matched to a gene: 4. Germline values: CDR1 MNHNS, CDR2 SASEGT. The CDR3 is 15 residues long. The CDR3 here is CASRDGTSGSYEQYF. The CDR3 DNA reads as TGTGCCAGCAGGGACGGGACTAGCGGGAGCTACGAGCAGTACTTC.

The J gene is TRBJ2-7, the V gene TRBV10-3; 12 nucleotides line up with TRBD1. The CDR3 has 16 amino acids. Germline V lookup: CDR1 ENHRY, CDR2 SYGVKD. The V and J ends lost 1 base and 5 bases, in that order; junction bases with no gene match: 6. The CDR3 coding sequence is TGTGCCATCAGTGAGTGGGTGGGACAGGGGGCCCACGAGCAGTACTTC. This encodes CAISEWVGQGAHEQYF.

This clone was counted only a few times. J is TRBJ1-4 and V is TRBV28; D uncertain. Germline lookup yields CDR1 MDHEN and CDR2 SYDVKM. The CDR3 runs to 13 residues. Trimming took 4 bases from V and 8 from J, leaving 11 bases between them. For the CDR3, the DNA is TGTGCCAGCAGTTACTTTCTACGGGAAAAACTGTTTTTT. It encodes CASSYFLREKLFF.

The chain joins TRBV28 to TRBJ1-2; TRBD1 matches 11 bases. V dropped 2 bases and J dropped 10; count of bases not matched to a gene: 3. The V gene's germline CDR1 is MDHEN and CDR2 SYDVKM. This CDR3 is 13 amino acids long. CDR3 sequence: CASSLRDRGDYTF. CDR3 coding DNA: TGTGCCAGCAGTTTAAGGGACAGGGGGGACTACACCTTC.

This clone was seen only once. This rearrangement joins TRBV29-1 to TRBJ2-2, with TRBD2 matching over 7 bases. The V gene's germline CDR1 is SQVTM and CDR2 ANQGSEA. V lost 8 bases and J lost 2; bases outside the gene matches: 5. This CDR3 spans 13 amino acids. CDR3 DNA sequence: TGCAGCATCGTAGCGGGTAACACCGGGGAGCTGTTTTTT. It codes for CSIVAGNTGELFF.

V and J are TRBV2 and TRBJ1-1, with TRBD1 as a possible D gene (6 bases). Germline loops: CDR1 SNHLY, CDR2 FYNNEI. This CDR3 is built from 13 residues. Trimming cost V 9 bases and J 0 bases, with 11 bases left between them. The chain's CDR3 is CARSRGLNTEAFF. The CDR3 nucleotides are TGTGCCAGGAGCAGGGGTCTGAACACTGAAGCTTTCTTT.